The 22 T cell receptor beta chains below come from one sample, sequenced in a study of T-cell memory formation after mild COVID-19. TCRdb redid the calling of the 5' RACE reads with MiXCR, one entry per CDR3 protein. The profile covers 450,000 to 650,000 distinct CDR3 sequences, with 20% appearing a single time and roughly an eighth taken by the ten largest. The sample was PBMCs or a T cell subset sorted from them (not recorded which). All receptors come from an adult woman who had mild COVID-19 (a few samples of this study predate the infection). Cell type and time point are not known.

This clonotype was observed a few times. The chain is built from TRBV27 and TRBJ2-7; 7 bases match TRBD1. V trimming: 5 bases; J trimming: 5 bases; junction bases outside the gene matches: 15. There are 16 residues in the CDR3. Germline CDR1 and CDR2: MNHEY and SMNVEV (reference sequence). The CDR3 region is CASSPGQVPLFNEQYF. CDR3 sequence (DNA): TGTGCCAGCAGTCCAGGACAGGTGCCCTTGTTCAACGAGCAGTACTTC.

CDR3 DNA sequence: TGTGCCACCATCGGCAGGGCAAGGTATGGCTACACCTTC. Its protein is CATIGRARYGYTF. The chain joins TRBV24-1 to TRBJ1-2, with a tentative D call TRBD1 (5 bases). The V end lost 8 bases, the J end lost 5 bases, and 14 bases lay between the germline ends. CDR1 and CDR2 (germline): KGHDR, SFDVKD. The CDR3 spans 13 residues.

This rearrangement joins TRBV7-3 to TRBJ1-6; D is unclear. Trimming removed 2 bases at V and 8 bases at J, with 10 bases between. The CDR3 extends over 14 amino acids. Germline values: CDR1 SGHTA, CDR2 FQGTGA. This CDR3 reads CASSLSPPDSPLHF. The CDR3 DNA sequence: TGTGCCAGCAGCTTATCCCCCCCGGATTCACCCCTCCACTTT.

CDR3 protein: CASSKLREQPQHF. The CDR3 nucleotides are TGTGCCAGCAGTAAACTCCGGGAACAGCCCCAGCATTTT. This chain connects TRBV12-3 or TRBV12-4 to TRBJ1-5, with D unclear. CDR3 length: 13 amino acids. Trimming cost V 5 bases and J 7 bases, with 12 bases left between them.

This sequence joins TRBV6-2 or TRBV6-3 and TRBJ1-1, with D tentatively TRBD1 (6 bases). The CDR3 totals 17 residues. Trimming took off 2 bases at V and 0 bases at J, with 16 bases between the two ends. Germline values: CDR1 MNHEY, CDR2 SVGEGT. The chain's CDR3 is CASSYPGQSLMNTEAFF. In nucleotides, the CDR3 is TGTGCCAGCAGTTACCCCGGACAGAGCCTCATGAACACTGAAGCTTTCTTT.

This clonotype has more than one count but fewer than ten. The chain uses TRBV20-1 and TRBJ2-4, with TRBD1 identical over 10 bases. Per germline, CDR1 DFQATT and CDR2 SNEGSKA (reference sequence). The V and J ends lost 0 bases and 8 bases, in that order; junction bases with no gene match: 4. The CDR3 has 14 residues. CDR3 coding DNA: TGCAGTGCTAGAGAGTGGGGGACAGGGGACATTCAGTACTTC. Translating gives CSAREWGTGDIQYF.

The chain links TRBV5-1 to TRBJ2-7; D not resolved. The CDR3 sequence is 14 residues long. Per germline, CDR1 SGHRS and CDR2 YFSETQ. Trimming removed 1 base from V and 3 bases from J, with 11 bases in between. The CDR3 is CASSLRQANYEQYF. CDR3 sequence (DNA): TGCGCCAGCAGCTTGAGGCAGGCGAACTACGAGCAGTACTTC.

This chain uses TRBV6-2 or TRBV6-3 with TRBJ2-1; TRBD2 agrees at 13 bases. J lost 9 bases, V lost 5 bases, and 7 bases had no gene match. The germline gives CDR1 MNHEY, CDR2 SVGEGT. This CDR3 is 15 amino acids long. The CDR3 spells CASSETSGGSGEQFF. CDR3 nucleotide sequence: TGTGCCAGCAGTGAGACTAGCGGGGGGTCGGGTGAGCAGTTCTTC.

J is TRBJ2-6 and V is TRBV4-1; perhaps TRBD1 as D (6 bases). Between the trimmed V and J ends, which lost 4 bases and 1 base, there was a span of 11 bases. The CDR3 covers 16 residues. Germline V gene data show CDR1 as MGHRA and CDR2 as YSYEKL. CDR3 DNA: TGCGCCAGCAGCCTCCTTCAGGGGTCTGGGGCCAACGTCCTGACTTTC. Protein: CASSLLQGSGANVLTF.

The chain couples TRBV5-1 to TRBJ2-3; maybe TRBD2 (5 bases). Germline V gives CDR1 SGHRS, CDR2 YFSETQ. There are 14 residues in the CDR3. V was shortened by 5 bases and J by 2 bases, with 12 bases between the two germline ends. In DNA, the CDR3 is TGCGCCAGCAGAACGAGCGGCACCACAGATACGCAGTATTTT. It translates to CASRTSGTTDTQYF.

The chain recombines TRBV4-3 with TRBJ2-1; TRBD2 matches 7 bases. CDR3 length equals 15 residues. After removal of 5 bases from V and 4 bases from J, the junction contained 8 bases not matched to a gene. Germline CDR1 reads LGHNA; CDR2 reads YSLEER. The CDR3 reads CASSSTSEKYNEQFF. CDR3 coding DNA: TGCGCCAGCAGCTCAACTAGCGAAAAATACAATGAGCAGTTCTTC.

The CDR3 DNA reads TGTGCCAGCAGGGCCGGGACTAGCGGACGCACAGATACGCAGTATTTT. This sequence encodes CASRAGTSGRTDTQYF. This chain links TRBV2 with TRBJ2-3; 11 bases fit TRBD2. The V gene's germline CDR1 is SNHLY and CDR2 FYNNEI. This CDR3 is built from 16 residues. J gave up 1 base and V 6 bases, and 6 bases lay outside the gene matches.

This clonotype was counted between two and nine times. The genes are TRBV29-1 and TRBJ1-1; maybe TRBD1 (6 bases). V lost 7 bases and J 8 bases, leaving 11 bases between the germline ends. This CDR3 has 10 amino acids. Germline CDR1 and CDR2: SQVTM and ANQGSEA. DNA of the CDR3: TGCAGCGCCCGGGGGCCAGAAGCTTTCTTT. Amino acids: CSARGPEAFF.

This clonotype was detected a few times. The chain employs TRBV7-2 and TRBJ2-7; 7 bases align to TRBD2. The V and J ends lost 6 bases and 2 bases, in that order; junction bases with no gene match: 13. Germline values: CDR1 SGHTA, CDR2 FQGNSA. The CDR3 loop spans 16 amino acids. The CDR3 protein is CASSPWRAGVAYEQYF. CDR3 DNA: TGTGCCAGCAGTCCTTGGCGGGCGGGAGTTGCCTACGAGCAGTACTTC.

This sequence joins TRBV20-1 and TRBJ2-5, with TRBD1 matching over 8 bases. V dropped 6 bases and J dropped 0; count of bases not matched to a gene: 3. The CDR3 is made up of 13 amino acids. Germline lookup yields CDR1 DFQATT and CDR2 SNEGSKA (reference sequence). CDR3 nucleotides: TGCAGTGCGGGGGACAGGAACCAAGAGACCCAGTACTTC. Its translation is CSAGDRNQETQYF.

The genes are TRBV12-3 or TRBV12-4 and TRBJ1-1; 8 positions match TRBD1. V lost 6 bases, J lost 10 bases, and 7 bases stayed unmatched. This CDR3 has 12 residues. As DNA, the CDR3 is TGTGCCAGCAGGGACAGGGACCGCCGAGCTTTCTTT. It is translated as CASRDRDRRAFF.

The chain couples TRBV5-1 to TRBJ2-2; no reliable D call. V lost 7 bases to trimming and J lost 3 bases, with 13 bases between them. This CDR3 has 14 amino acids. CDR1 is SGHRS, CDR2 YFSETQ, per germline. In DNA form, the CDR3 reads TGCGCCAGCTCACCCGGGTGGGACACCGGGGAGCTGTTTTTT. Its translation: CASSPGWDTGELFF.

J is TRBJ2-7 and V is TRBV7-2, with D perhaps being TRBD1 or TRBD2 (6 bases each). V was clipped by 0 bases and J by 3 bases, with 12 bases between them. The germline gives CDR1 SGHTA, CDR2 FQGNSA. The CDR3 consists of 15 residues. The CDR3: CASSLAGGAGYEQYF. The CDR3 coding sequence is TGTGCCAGCAGCTTAGCGGGGGGCGCGGGCTACGAGCAGTACTTC.

In its sample, this clonotype was seen a few times. The chain couples TRBV7-2 to TRBJ1-3, with a possible D match to TRBD1 (5 bases). Trimming stripped 1 base from V and 3 bases from J, with 10 bases between. The CDR3 has 15 residues. Germline V CDR1 and CDR2: SGHTA, FQGNSA. CDR3 coding DNA: TGTGCCAGCAGCTTAGTCTGGCAGGGTGGAAACACCATATATTTT. It is translated as CASSLVWQGGNTIYF.

The sample holds one count of this clonotype. The chain links TRBV7-8 to TRBJ2-6; D call uncertain. This CDR3 has 20 amino acids. In germline, CDR1 is SGHVS, CDR2 FQNEAQ. V lost 5 bases and J lost 0, with 23 bases in between. DNA for the CDR3: TGTGCCAGCAGCCCCCAATTCGGTAGCAACCTTCGCTCTGGGGCCAACGTCCTGACTTTC. This sequence encodes CASSPQFGSNLRSGANVLTF.

The table lists this clonotype with a few counts. This rearrangement joins TRBV7-9 to TRBJ2-5; no firm D call. The CDR3 contains 14 residues. V dropped 3 bases and J dropped 0 bases, with 8 bases sitting between them. Germline values: CDR1 SEHNR, CDR2 FQNEAQ (reference sequence). The CDR3 here is CASSLTRDQETQYF. The CDR3 nucleotides read TGTGCCAGCAGCTTGACACGCGACCAAGAGACCCAGTACTTC.

V gene TRBV12-3 or TRBV12-4 combines with J gene TRBJ1-1; the D is unclear. This CDR3 is 17 amino acids long. Trimming shortened V by 4 bases and J by 4 bases, and 22 bases separated the two germline ends. The CDR3 here is CASSSVSPARGGTEAFF. The CDR3 nucleotides read TGTGCCAGCAGTTCGGTATCGCCAGCCCGGGGAGGCACTGAAGCTTTCTTT.